These 14 T cell receptor beta chains came from one sample sequenced in a study of neurological immune-mediated disorders. TCRdb itself ran the 5' RACE reads through MiXCR, one entry per CDR3 protein. This sample yields over 45,000 distinct CDR3 sequences, of which 3% are seen a single time; around 15% belongs to the top ten. Sequencing input: PBMCs. These receptors were taken from a woman aged 45 to 65 with multiple sclerosis.

In its sample, this clonotype ranks as medium-sized. The chain recombines TRBV6-6 with TRBJ1-6; 10 bases agree with TRBD1. V was pared by 7 bases and J by 8 bases, with 11 bases of the junction left unmatched. The CDR3 is made up of 16 amino acids. Germline CDR1 is MNHNY and CDR2 is SVGAGI (reference sequence). Written as DNA, the CDR3 is TGTGCCAGCACACCCAAAGGGGACAGGGGCTATTCACCCCTCCACTTT. It specifies CASTPKGDRGYSPLHF.

This clonotype has at least ten counts. The V call is TRBV20-1, the J call TRBJ1-3, with D uncertain. The CDR3 is 16 amino acids. V dropped 4 bases and J dropped 0 bases, with 16 bases sitting between them. The germline gives CDR1 DFQATT, CDR2 SNEGSKA (reference sequence). The CDR3 nucleotides are TGCAGTGCTAATCTCGCCGCATCGAGCTCTGGAAACACCATATATTTT. Translated, it gives CSANLAASSSGNTIYF.

This clonotype was detected many times. The chain has TRBV7-2 and TRBJ2-3, with unresolved D. The germline V gene encodes CDR1 SGHTA and CDR2 FQGNSA. The CDR3 is 13 amino acids. Between the trimmed V and J ends, which lost 4 bases and 2 bases, there was a span of 7 bases. The DNA of the CDR3 is TGTGCCAGCAGCTCCCTATTCACAGATACGCAGTATTTT. It yields the protein CASSSLFTDTQYF. The full variable domain, with the rest looked up from reference TRBV7-2 and TRBJ2-3, is GAGVSQSPSNKVTEKGKDVELRCDPISGHTALYWYRQSLGQGLEFLIYFQGNSAPDKSGLPSDRFSAERTGGSVSTLTIQRTQQEDSAVYLCASSSLFTDTQYFGPGTRLTVL.

This clonotype was seen repeatedly, ten times or more. The chain links TRBV20-1 to TRBJ2-1; TRBD1 agrees at 12 bases. The germline gives CDR1 DFQATT, CDR2 SNEGSKA (reference sequence). This CDR3 has 15 amino acids. J gave up 2 bases and V 5 bases, and 4 bases lay outside the gene matches. Here the CDR3 DNA reads TGCAGTGCTGCCGGGACAGGGGGCGCCTACAATGAGCAGTTCTTC. Its protein product is CSAAGTGGAYNEQFF.

This clonotype showed up many times. CDR3 nucleotides: TGTGCCAGCAGTTACTCTGGCAGTTCCTACGAGCAGTACGTC. Translation gives CASSYSGSSYEQYV. This rearrangement joins TRBV6-6 to TRBJ2-7, with D hard to call. There are 14 residues in the CDR3. The germline V gene encodes CDR1 MNHNY and CDR2 SVGAGI (reference sequence). V shed 0 bases and J shed 1 base, with 7 bases lying between them.

The table lists this clonotype with many counts. The genes are TRBV5-5 and TRBJ2-1; D is possibly TRBD1 or TRBD2 (5 bases each). This CDR3 has 16 residues. V was shortened by 4 bases and J by 2 bases, with 16 bases between the two germline ends. Germline V lookup: CDR1 SGHKS, CDR2 YYEKEE (reference sequence). CDR3 in DNA: TGTGCCAGCAGCCTGGGGGTGCAGGTTACCTACAATGAGCAGTTCTTC. This sequence encodes CASSLGVQVTYNEQFF. Supplemented by reference TRBV5-5 and TRBJ2-1, the full variable domain reads DAGVTQSPTHLIKTRGQQVTLRCSPISGHKSVSWYQQVLGQGPQFIFQYYEKEERGRGNFPDRFSARQFPNYSSELNVNALLLGDSALYLCASSLGVQVTYNEQFFGPGTRLTVL.

This clonotype is judged medium-sized. This chain joins TRBV5-1 and TRBJ2-7, with 13 positions matching TRBD2. The CDR3 consists of 17 residues. In germline, CDR1 is SGHRS, CDR2 YFSETQ. The ends lost 0 bases at V and 6 bases at J; junction bases unmatched: 9. The DNA of the CDR3 is TGCGCCAGCAGCTTGGGGACGGGACTAGCGGGAATCTTCGAGCAGTACTTC. This encodes CASSLGTGLAGIFEQYF.

Many counts were recorded for this clonotype. The V and J genes are TRBV6-6 and TRBJ1-5; D unresolved. Germline CDR1 and CDR2: MNHNY and SVGAGI (reference sequence). Trimming removed 6 bases from V and 2 bases from J, with 20 bases in between. This CDR3 is built from 17 residues. CDR3: CASRSTSGTAGNQPQHF. Here the CDR3 DNA reads TGTGCCAGCAGGAGCACCAGTGGTACAGCTGGCAATCAGCCCCAGCATTTT.

The sample holds many counts of this clonotype. This chain uses TRBV20-1 with TRBJ2-7; D may be TRBD1 (6 bases). The CDR3 is 14 amino acids. CDR1 is DFQATT and CDR2 is SNEGSKA in the germline V gene (reference sequence). V was cut by 0 bases and J by 3 bases, with 12 bases left in between. CDR3 in DNA: TGCAGTGCTAGAGATGGCAGGGGAGACTACGAGCAGTACTTC. Its translation is CSARDGRGDYEQYF.

This clonotype has at least ten counts. The rearrangement uses TRBV7-2 and TRBJ2-1; weak D call: TRBD1 (6 bases). The CDR3 loop spans 13 amino acids. Germline V CDR1 and CDR2: SGHTA, FQGNSA. V was shortened by 5 bases and J by 4 bases, with 9 bases between the two germline ends. CDR3 nucleotide sequence: TGTGCCAGCAGCATGGACAGTTACAATGAGCAGTTCTTC. Translating gives CASSMDSYNEQFF.

This clonotype was counted at least ten times. The chain is built from TRBV27 and TRBJ2-1, with TRBD2 identical over 7 bases. CDR3 length: 16 residues. V lost 7 bases, J lost 2 bases, and 11 bases stayed unmatched. CDR1 is MNHEY and CDR2 is SMNVEV in the germline V gene (reference sequence). The CDR3 sequence: CASNPFGGETYNEQFF. CDR3 nucleotides: TGTGCCAGCAACCCTTTTGGGGGGGAGACCTACAATGAGCAGTTCTTC.

This clonotype was detected many times. The CDR3 DNA sequence: TGTGCCAGCAGTCCGGGACAGGGAAGGGGGAACACTGAAGCTTTCTTT. It specifies CASSPGQGRGNTEAFF. The gene calls are TRBV12-3 or TRBV12-4 and TRBJ1-1; 9 bases align to TRBD1. Trimming took 5 bases from V and 1 from J; bases not matched to a gene: 8. CDR3 length: 16 amino acids.

This clonotype was recorded many times. V gene TRBV24-1 combines with J gene TRBJ2-5; TRBD2 matches 11 bases. Germline assignment: CDR1 KGHDR and CDR2 SFDVKD. The CDR3 contains 14 residues. The V and J ends lost 9 bases and 1 base, in that order; junction bases with no gene match: 3. In nucleotides, the CDR3 is TGTGCCACCGGGACTAGCGGACTCCAAGAGACCCAGTACTTC. As protein: CATGTSGLQETQYF.

This clonotype was seen at least ten times. The J gene is TRBJ2-1, the V gene TRBV7-9, with D hard to call. This CDR3 is built from 12 residues. Germline V gene lookup returns CDR1 SEHNR and CDR2 FQNEAQ (reference sequence). The V and J ends lost 3 bases and 8 bases respectively, with 8 bases between them. The CDR3 loop is CASSFPWDEQFF. In nucleotides, the CDR3 is TGTGCCAGCAGCTTTCCTTGGGATGAGCAGTTCTTC.